This T cell receptor (beta chain) was recovered during a study of control samples from healthy donors and cancer patients. Some clones are missing from TCRdb's copy, which holds only in-frame ones; the method was immunoSEQ multiplex PCR. The table lists about 130,000 clones, 80% to 95% of them singletons. This CDR3 contains 15 residues. CDR1 is SEHNR and CDR2 is FQNEAQ in the germline V gene (reference sequence). Losses at the gene ends were 5 bases for V and 2 bases for J; bases not matched to a gene: 8. The sequenced sample was blood. The chain uses TRBV7-9 and TRBJ2-5; 7 nucleotides agree with TRBD2. This TCR was recovered from a middle-aged man in good health. The CDR3, as DNA: TGTGCCAGCAGCCCGGTTGGGGGGGATCAAGAGACCCAGTACTTC. Its protein is CASSPVGGDQETQYF.